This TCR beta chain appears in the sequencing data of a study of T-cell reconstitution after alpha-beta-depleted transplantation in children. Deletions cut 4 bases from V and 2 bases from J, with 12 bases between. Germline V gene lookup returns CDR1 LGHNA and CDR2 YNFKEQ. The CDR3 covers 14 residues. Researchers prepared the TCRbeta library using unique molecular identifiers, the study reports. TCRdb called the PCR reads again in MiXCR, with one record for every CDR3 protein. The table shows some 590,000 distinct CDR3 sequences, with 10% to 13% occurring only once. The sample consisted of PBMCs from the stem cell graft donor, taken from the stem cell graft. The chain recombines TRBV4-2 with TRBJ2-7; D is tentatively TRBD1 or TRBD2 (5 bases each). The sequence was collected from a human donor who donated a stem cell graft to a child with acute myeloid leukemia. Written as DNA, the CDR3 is TGTGCCAGCAGCCCATACTTGGGGGCCTACGAGCAGTACTTC. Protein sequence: CASSPYLGAYEQYF.